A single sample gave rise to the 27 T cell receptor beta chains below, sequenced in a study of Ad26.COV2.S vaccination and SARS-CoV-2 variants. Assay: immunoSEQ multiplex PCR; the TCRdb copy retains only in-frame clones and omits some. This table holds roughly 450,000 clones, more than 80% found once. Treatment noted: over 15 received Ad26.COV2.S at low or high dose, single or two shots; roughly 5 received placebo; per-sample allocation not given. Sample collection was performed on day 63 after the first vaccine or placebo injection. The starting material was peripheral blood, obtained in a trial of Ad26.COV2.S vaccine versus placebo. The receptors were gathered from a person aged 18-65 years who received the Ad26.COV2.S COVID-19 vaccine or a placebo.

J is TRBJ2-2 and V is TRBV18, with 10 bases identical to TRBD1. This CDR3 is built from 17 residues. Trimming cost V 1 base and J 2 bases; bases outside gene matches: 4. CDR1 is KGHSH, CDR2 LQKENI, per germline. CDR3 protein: CASSPRWTGGNTGELFF. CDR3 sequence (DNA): TGTGCCAGCTCACCACGATGGACAGGGGGTAACACCGGGGAGCTGTTTTTT.

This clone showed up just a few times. The CDR3 protein is CASSSLGISSYEQYF. The CDR3 region has the DNA TGTGCCAGCAGTTCTCTCGGGATCAGCTCCTACGAGCAGTACTTC. The J gene is TRBJ2-7, the V gene TRBV6-2 or TRBV6-3, with D perhaps matching TRBD2 (5 bases). V shed 4 bases and J shed 0 bases, with 13 bases lying between them. Germline V CDR1 and CDR2: MNHEY, SVGEGT. The CDR3 is 15 residues long.

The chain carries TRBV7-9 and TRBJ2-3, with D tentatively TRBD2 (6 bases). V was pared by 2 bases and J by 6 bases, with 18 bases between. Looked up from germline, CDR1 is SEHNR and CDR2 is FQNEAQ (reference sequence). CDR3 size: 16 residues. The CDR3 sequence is CASSLKWGLGTDTQYF. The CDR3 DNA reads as TGTGCCAGCAGCTTAAAGTGGGGACTGGGGACGGATACGCAGTATTTT.

The CDR3 protein is CASSVTAGPANEQFF. CDR3 in DNA: TGCGCCAGCAGCGTTACAGCGGGGCCCGCCAATGAGCAGTTCTTC. The rearrangement joins TRBV5-1 to TRBJ2-1; 7 bases map to TRBD2. The V gene end was trimmed by 4 bases and the J gene end by 6 bases; junction bases not matched to a gene: 10. CDR1 and CDR2 (germline): SGHRS, YFSETQ. The CDR3 sequence is 15 residues long.

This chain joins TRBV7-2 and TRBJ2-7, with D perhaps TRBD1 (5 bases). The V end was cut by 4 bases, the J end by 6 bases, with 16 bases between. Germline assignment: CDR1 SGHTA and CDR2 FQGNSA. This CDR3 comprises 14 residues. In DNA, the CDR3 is TGTGCCAGCAGCTCCACCCCCCAGGGATCCGAGCAGTACTTC. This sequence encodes CASSSTPQGSEQYF. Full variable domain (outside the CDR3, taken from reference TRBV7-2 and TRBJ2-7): GAGVSQSPSNKVTEKGKDVELRCDPISGHTALYWYRQSLGQGLEFLIYFQGNSAPDKSGLPSDRFSAERTGGSVSTLTIQRTQQEDSAVYLCASSSTPQGSEQYFGPGTRLTVT.

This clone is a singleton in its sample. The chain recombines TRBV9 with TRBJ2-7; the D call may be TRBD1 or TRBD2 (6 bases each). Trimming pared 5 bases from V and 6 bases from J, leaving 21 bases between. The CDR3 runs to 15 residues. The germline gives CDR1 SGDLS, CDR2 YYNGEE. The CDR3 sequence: CASSQDGGRIREQYF. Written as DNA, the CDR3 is TGTGCCAGCAGTCAAGACGGGGGCCGGATTCGCGAGCAGTACTTC.

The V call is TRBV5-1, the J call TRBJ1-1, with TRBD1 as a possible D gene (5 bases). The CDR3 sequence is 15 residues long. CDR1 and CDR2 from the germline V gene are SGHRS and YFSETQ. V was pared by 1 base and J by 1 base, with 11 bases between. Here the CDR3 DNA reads TGCGCCAGCAGCTTGAAGATAACAGGGAACACTGAAGCTTTCTTT. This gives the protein CASSLKITGNTEAFF.

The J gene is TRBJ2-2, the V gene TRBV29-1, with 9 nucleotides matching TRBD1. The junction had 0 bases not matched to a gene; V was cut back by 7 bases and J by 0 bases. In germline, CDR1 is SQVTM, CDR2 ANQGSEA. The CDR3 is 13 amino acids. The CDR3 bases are TGCAGCGGGACAGGGGCGAACACCGGGGAGCTGTTTTTT. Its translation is CSGTGANTGELFF.

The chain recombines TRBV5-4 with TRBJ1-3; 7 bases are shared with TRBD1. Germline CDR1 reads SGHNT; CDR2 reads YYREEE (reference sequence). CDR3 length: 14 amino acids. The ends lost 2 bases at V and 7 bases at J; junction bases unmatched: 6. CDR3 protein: CASSLQGQGNTIYF. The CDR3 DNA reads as TGTGCCAGCAGCTTACAGGGGCAAGGGAACACCATATATTTT. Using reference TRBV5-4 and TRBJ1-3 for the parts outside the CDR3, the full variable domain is ETGVTQSPTHLIKTRGQQVTLRCSSQSGHNTVSWYQQALGQGPQFIFQYYREEENGRGNFPPRFSGLQFPNYSSELNVNALELDDSALYLCASSLQGQGNTIYFGEGSWLTVV.

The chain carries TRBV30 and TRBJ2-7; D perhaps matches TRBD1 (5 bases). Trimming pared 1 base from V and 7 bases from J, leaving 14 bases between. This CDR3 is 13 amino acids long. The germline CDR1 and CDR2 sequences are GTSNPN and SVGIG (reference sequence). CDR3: CAWSGYSQGEQYF. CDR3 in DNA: TGTGCCTGGAGTGGGTACTCCCAGGGAGAGCAGTACTTC.

This chain's CDR3 is CSASSGNTIYF. The CDR3 coding sequence is TGCAGTGCTAGCAGCGGAAACACCATATATTTT. This chain connects TRBV20-1 to TRBJ1-3; unclear D gene. The CDR3 is 11 residues long. Germline CDR1 is DFQATT and CDR2 is SNEGSKA (reference sequence). Trimming cost V 3 bases and J 4 bases, with 4 bases left between them.

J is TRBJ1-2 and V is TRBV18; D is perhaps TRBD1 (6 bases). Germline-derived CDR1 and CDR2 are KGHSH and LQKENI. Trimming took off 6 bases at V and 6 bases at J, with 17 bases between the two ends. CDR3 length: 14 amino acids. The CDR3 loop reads CASSPAQGADGYTF. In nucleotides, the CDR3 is TGTGCCAGCTCGCCTGCACAGGGTGCGGATGGCTACACCTTC.

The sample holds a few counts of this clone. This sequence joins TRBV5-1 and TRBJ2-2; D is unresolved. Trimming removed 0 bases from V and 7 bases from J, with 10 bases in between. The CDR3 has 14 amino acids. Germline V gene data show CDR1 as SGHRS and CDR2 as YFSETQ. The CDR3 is CASSLAPEFGELFF. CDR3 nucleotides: TGCGCCAGCAGCTTGGCTCCGGAGTTCGGGGAGCTGTTTTTT. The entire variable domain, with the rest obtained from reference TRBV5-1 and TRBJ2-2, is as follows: KAGVTQTPRYLIKTRGQQVTLSCSPISGHRSVSWYQQTPGQGLQFLFEYFSETQRNKGNFPGRFSGRQFSNSRSEMNVSTLELGDSALYLCASSLAPEFGELFFGEGSRLTVL.

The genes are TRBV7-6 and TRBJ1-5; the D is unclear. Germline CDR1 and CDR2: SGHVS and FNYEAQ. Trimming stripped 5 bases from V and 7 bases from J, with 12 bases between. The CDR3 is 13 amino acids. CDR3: CASSSQNGQPQHF. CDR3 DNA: TGTGCCAGCAGCAGCCAAAACGGCCAGCCCCAGCATTTT. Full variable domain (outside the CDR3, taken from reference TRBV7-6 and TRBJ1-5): GAGVSQSPRYKVTKRGQDVALRCDPISGHVSLYWYRQALGQGPEFLTYFNYEAQQDKSGLPNDRFSAERPEGSISTLTIQRTEQRDSAMYRCASSSQNGQPQHFGDGTRLSIL.

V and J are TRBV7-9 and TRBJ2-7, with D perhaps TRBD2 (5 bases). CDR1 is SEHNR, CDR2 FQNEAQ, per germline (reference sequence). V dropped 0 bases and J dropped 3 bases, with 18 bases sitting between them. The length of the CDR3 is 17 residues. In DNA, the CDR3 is TGTGCCAGCAGCTTAGCAGCGGCCGCTTCTTCCTTCTACGAGCAGTACTTC. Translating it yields CASSLAAAASSFYEQYF. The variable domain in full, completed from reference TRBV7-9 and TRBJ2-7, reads DTGVSQNPRHKITKRGQNVTFRCDPISEHNRLYWYRQTLGQGPEFLTYFQNEAQLEKSRLLSDRFSAERPKGSFSTLEIQRTEQGDSAMYLCASSLAAAASSFYEQYFGPGTRLTVT.

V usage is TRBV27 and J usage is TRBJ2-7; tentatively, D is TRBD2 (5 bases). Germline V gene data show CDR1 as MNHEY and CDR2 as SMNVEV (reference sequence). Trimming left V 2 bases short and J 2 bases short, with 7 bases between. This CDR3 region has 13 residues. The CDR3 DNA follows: TGTGCCAGCAGTTTAAGGGAGCCCTACGAGCAGTACTTC. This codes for CASSLREPYEQYF.

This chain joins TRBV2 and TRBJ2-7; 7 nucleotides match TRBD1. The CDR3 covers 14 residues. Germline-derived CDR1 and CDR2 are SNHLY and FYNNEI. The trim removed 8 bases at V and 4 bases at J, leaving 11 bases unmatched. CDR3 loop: CASGLRGSRYEQYF. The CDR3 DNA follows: TGTGCCAGCGGTCTCAGGGGGAGCCGGTACGAGCAGTACTTC.

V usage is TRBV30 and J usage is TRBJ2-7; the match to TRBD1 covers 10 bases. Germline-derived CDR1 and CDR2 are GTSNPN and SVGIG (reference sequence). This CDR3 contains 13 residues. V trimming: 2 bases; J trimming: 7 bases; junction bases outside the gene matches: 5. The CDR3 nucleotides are TGTGCCTGGAGTCGACAGGGGGCCTGGGAGCAGTACTTC. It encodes CAWSRQGAWEQYF.

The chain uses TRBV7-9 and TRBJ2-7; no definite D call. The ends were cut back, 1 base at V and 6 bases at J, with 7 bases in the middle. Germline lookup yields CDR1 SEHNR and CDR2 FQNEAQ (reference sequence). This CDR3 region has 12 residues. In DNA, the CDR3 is TGTGCCAGCAGCTTAGACCCTTCCGAGCAGTACTTC. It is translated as CASSLDPSEQYF.

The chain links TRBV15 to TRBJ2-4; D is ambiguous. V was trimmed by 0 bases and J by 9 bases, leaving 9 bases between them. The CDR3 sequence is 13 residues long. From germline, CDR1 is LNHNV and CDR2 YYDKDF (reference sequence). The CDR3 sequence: CATSRDRPSIQYF. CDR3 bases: TGTGCCACCAGCAGAGATCGACCTAGCATTCAGTACTTC.

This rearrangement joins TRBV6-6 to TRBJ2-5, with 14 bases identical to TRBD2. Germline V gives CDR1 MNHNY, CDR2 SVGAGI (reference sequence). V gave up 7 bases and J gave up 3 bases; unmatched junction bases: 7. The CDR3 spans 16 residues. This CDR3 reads CASNGLAGGGEETQYF. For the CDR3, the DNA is TGTGCCAGCAACGGACTAGCGGGAGGTGGGGAAGAGACCCAGTACTTC.

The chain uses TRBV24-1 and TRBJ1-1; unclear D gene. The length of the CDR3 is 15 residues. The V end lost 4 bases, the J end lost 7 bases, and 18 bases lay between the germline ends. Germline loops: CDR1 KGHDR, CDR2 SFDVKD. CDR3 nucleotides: TGTGCCACCAGTGACGCTGGACTCGCCGGCGGTGAAGCTTTCTTT. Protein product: CATSDAGLAGGEAFF.

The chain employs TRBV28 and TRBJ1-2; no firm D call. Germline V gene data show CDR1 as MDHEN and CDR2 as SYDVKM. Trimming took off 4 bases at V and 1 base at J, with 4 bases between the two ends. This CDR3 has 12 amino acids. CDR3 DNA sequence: TGTGCCAGCAGTTGGCTTAACTATGGCTACACCTTC. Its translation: CASSWLNYGYTF.

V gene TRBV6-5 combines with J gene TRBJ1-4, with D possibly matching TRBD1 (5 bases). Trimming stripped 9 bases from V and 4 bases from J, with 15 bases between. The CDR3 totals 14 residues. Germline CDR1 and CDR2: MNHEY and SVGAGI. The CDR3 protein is CASIPGPSNEKLFF. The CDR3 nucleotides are TGTGCCAGTATTCCGGGACCAAGTAATGAAAAACTGTTTTTT.

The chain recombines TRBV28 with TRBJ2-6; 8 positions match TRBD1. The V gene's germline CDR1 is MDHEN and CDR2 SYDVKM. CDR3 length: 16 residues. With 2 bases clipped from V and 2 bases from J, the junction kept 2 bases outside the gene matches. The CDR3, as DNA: TGTGCCAGCAGTTTAGCAGGGGGCACTGGGGCCAACGTCCTGACTTTC. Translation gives CASSLAGGTGANVLTF.

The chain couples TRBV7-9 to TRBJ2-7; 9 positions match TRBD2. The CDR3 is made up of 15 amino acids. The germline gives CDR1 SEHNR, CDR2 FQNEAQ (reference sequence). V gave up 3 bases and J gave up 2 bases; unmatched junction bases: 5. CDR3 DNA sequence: TGTGCCAGCAGCTTTGACCTAGCGGGGACCTACGAGCAGTACTTC. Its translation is CASSFDLAGTYEQYF. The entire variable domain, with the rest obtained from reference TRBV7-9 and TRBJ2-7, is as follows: DTGVSQNPRHKITKRGQNVTFRCDPISEHNRLYWYRQTLGQGPEFLTYFQNEAQLEKSRLLSDRFSAERPKGSFSTLEIQRTEQGDSAMYLCASSFDLAGTYEQYFGPGTRLTVT.

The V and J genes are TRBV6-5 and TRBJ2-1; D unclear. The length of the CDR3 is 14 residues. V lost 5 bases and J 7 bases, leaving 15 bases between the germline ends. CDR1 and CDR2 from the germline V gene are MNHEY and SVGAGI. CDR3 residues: CASSPKTRGNEQFF. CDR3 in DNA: TGTGCCAGCAGTCCCAAAACTCGCGGTAATGAGCAGTTCTTC.